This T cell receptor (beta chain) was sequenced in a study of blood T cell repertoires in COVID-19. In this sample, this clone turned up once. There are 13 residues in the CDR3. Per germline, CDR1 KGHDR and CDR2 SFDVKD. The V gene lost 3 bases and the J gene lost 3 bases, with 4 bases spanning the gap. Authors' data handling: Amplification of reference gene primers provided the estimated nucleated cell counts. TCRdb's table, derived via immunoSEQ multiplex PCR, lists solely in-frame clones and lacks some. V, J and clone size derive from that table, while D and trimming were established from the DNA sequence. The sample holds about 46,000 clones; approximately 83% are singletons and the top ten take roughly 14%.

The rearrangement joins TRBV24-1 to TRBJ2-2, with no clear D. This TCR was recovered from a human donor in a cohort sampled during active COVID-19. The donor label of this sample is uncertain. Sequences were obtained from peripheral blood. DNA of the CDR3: TGTGCCACCAGTGATCGGGACACCGGGGAGCTGTTTTTT. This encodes CATSDRDTGELFF.